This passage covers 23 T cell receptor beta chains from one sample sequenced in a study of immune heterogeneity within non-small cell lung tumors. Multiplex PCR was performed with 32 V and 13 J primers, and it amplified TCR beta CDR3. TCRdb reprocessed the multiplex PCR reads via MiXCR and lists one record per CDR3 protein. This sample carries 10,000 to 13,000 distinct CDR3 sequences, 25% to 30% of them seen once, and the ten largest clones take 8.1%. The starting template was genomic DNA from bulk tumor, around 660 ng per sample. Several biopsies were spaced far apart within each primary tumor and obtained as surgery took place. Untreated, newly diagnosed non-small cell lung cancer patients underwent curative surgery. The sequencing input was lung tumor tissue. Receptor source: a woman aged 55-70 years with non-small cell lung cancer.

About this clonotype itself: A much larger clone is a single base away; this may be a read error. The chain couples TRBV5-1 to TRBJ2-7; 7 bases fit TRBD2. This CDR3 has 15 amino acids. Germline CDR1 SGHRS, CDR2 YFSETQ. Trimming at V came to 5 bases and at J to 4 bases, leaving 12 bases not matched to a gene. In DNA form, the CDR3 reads TGCGCCAGCAGGCCCGCCCGGACTAGTCGTTACGAGCAGTACTTC. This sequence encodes CASRPARTSRYEQYF.

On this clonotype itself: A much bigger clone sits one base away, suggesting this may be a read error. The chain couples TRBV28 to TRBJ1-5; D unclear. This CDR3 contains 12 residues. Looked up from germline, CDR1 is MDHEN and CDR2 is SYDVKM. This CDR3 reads CASSYSNHPQHF. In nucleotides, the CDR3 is TGTGCCAGCAGTTATAGCAATCATCCCCAGCATTTT.

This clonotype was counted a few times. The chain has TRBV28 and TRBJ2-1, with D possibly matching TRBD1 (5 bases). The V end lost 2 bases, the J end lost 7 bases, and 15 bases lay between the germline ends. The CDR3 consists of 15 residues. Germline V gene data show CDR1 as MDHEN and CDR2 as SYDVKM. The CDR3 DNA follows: TGTGCCAGCAGTTTACGCCAGGGTTGGTTAAATGAGCAGTTCTTC. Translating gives CASSLRQGWLNEQFF.

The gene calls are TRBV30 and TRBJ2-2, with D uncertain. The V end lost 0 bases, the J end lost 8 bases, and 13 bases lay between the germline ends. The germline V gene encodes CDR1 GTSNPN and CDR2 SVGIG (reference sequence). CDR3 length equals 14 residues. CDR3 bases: TGTGCCTGGAGTGTACAGACCGGGCGGGGGGAGCTGTTTTTT. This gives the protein CAWSVQTGRGELFF.

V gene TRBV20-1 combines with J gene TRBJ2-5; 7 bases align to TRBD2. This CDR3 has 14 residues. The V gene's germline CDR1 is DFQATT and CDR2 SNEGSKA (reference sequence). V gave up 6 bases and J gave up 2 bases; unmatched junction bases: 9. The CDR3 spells CSAWPSGEQETQYF. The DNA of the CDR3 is TGCAGTGCATGGCCAAGCGGGGAGCAAGAGACCCAGTACTTC.

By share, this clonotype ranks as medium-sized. For the CDR3, the DNA is TGTGCCAGCAGGAAAGGGACAGGGATAAGTGAAAAACTGTTTTTT. Residues: CASRKGTGISEKLFF. This rearrangement joins TRBV7-2 to TRBJ1-4, with 9 bases identical to TRBD1. Trimming cost V 6 bases and J 7 bases; bases outside gene matches: 9. This CDR3 has 15 amino acids. Looked up from germline, CDR1 is SGHTA and CDR2 is FQGNSA.

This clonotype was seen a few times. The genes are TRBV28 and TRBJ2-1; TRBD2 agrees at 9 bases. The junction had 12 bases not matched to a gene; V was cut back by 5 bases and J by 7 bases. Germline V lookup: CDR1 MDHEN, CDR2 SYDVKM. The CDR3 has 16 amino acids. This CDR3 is CASSPLGGRARNEQFF. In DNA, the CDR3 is TGTGCCAGCAGTCCCCTTGGCGGGAGGGCGCGGAATGAGCAGTTCTTC.

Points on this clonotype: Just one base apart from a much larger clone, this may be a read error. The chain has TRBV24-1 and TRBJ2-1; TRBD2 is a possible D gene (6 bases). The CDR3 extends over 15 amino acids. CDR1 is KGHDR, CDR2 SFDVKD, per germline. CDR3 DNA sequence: TGTGCCAACAGTGACCCCCTATACGGGAGCGATGAGCAGTTCTTC. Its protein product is CANSDPLYGSDEQFF.

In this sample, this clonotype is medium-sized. The CDR3 region has the DNA TGTGCCATCGACTTAAGGACAGGGCATGGCTACACCTTC. Its protein is CAIDLRTGHGYTF. V and J are TRBV28 and TRBJ1-2; 8 bases align to TRBD1. This CDR3 has 13 residues. The ends lost 10 bases at V and 6 bases at J; junction bases unmatched: 10. CDR1 and CDR2 from the germline V gene are MDHEN and SYDVKM.

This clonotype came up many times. CDR3 in amino acids: CASSYLNRLTSNYGYTF. CDR3 nucleotides: TGTGCCAGCAGTTACTTAAACAGGTTAACCTCTAACTATGGCTACACCTTC. The chain has TRBV6-6 and TRBJ1-2, with a possible D match to TRBD1 (5 bases). The germline V and J ends were trimmed by 1 base and 0 bases, with 15 bases remaining between them. The length of the CDR3 is 17 residues. Germline-derived CDR1 and CDR2 are MNHNY and SVGAGI (reference sequence).

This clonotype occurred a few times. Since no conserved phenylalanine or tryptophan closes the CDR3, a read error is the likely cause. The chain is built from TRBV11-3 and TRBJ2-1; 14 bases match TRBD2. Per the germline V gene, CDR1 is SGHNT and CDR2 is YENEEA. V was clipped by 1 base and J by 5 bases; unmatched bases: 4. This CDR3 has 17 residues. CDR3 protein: CASSLVGTSGGNNEQFL. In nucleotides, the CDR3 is TGTGCCAGCAGCTTAGTGGGGACTAGCGGGGGAAACAATGAGCAGTTCCTC.

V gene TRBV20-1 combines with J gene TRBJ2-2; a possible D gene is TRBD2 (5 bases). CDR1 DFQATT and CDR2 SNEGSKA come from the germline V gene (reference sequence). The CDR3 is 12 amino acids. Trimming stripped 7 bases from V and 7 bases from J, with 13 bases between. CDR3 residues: CSVTGGLGELFF. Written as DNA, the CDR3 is TGCAGTGTAACGGGCGGGCTCGGGGAGCTGTTTTTT.

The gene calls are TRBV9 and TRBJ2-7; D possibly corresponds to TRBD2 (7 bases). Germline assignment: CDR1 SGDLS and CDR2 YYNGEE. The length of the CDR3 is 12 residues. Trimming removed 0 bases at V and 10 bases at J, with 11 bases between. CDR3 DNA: TGTGCCAGCAGCGTAGACGGGGGGCCCCAGTACTTC. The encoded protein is CASSVDGGPQYF.

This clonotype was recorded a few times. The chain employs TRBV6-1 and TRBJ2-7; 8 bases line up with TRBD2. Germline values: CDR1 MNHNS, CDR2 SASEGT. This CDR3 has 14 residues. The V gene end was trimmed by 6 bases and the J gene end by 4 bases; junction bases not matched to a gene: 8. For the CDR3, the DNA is TGTGCCAGCAGCCACCTCACTAGCGGATACGAGCAGTACTTC. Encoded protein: CASSHLTSGYEQYF.

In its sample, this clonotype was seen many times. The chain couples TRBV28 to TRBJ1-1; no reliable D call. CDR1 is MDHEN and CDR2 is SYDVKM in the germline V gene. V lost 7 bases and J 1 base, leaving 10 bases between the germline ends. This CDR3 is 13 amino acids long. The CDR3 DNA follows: TGTGCCAGCAACTCCGTAGGGAACACTGAAGCTTTCTTT. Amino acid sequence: CASNSVGNTEAFF.

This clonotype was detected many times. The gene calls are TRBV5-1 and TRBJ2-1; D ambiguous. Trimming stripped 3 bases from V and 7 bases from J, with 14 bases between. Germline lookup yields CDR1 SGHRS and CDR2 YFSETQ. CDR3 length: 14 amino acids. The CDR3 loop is CASSSPLVTNEQFF. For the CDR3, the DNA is TGCGCCAGCAGCTCGCCATTGGTGACTAATGAGCAGTTCTTC. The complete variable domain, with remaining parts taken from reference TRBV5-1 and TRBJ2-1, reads KAGVTQTPRYLIKTRGQQVTLSCSPISGHRSVSWYQQTPGQGLQFLFEYFSETQRNKGNFPGRFSGRQFSNSRSEMNVSTLELGDSALYLCASSSPLVTNEQFFGPGTRLTVL.

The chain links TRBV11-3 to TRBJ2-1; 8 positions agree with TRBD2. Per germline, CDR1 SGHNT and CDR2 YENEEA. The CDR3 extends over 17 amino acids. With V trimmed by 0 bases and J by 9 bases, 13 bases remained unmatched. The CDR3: CASSLDSPAGGLGEQFF. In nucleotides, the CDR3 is TGTGCCAGCAGCTTAGACTCCCCTGCGGGAGGCCTCGGTGAGCAGTTCTTC.

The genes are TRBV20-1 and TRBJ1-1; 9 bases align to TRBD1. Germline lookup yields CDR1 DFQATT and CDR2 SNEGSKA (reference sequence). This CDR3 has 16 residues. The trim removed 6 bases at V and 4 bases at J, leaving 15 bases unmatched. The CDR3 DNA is TGCAGTGCGGACGGAACACAGGGGGCGCTGGTCACTGAAGCTTTCTTT. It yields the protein CSADGTQGALVTEAFF.

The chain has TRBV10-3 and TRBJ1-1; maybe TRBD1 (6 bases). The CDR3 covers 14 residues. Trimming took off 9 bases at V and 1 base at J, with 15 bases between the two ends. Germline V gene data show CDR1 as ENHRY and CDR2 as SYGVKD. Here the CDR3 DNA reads TGTGCCATATCTGGGGGCGGTTGGAACACTGAAGCTTTCTTT. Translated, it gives CAISGGGWNTEAFF.

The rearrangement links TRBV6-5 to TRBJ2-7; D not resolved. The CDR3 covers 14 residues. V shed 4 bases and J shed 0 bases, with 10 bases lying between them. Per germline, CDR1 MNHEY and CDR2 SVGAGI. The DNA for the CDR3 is TGTGCCAGCAGTTCGGATGTTGCCTCCTACGAGCAGTACTTC. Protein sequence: CASSSDVASYEQYF.

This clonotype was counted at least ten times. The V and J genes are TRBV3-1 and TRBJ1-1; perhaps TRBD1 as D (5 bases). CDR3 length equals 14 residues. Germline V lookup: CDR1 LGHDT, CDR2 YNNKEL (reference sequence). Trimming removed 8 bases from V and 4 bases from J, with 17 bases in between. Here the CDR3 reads CASAKTDGITEAFF. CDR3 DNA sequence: TGTGCCAGCGCCAAGACAGACGGCATCACTGAAGCTTTCTTT.

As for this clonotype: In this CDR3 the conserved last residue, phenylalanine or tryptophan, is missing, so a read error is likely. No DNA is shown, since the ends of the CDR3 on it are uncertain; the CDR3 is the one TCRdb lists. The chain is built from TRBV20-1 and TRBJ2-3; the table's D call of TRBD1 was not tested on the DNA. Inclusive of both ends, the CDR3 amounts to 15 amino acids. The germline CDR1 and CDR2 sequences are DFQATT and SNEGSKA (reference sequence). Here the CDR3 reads CSATGSRGYEQYFGP.

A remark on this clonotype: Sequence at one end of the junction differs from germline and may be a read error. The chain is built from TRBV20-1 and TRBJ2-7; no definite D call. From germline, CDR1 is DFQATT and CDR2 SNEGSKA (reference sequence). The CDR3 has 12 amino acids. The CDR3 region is CSARTGTYDQYF. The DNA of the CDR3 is TGCAGTGCCCGGACCGGTACGTACGACCAGTACTTC.